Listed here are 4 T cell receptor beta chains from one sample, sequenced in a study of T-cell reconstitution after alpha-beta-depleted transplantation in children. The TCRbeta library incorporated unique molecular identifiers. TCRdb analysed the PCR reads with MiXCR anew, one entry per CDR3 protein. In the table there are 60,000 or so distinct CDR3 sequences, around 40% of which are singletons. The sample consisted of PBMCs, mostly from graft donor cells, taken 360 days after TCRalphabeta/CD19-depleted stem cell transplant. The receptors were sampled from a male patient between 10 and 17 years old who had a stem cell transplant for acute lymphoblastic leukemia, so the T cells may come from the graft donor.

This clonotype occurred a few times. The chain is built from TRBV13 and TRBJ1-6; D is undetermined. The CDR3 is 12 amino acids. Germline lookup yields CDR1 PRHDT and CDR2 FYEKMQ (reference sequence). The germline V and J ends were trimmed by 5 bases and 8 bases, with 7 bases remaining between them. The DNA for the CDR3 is TGTGCCAGCAGCCATCCCCATTCACCCCTCCACTTT. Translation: CASSHPHSPLHF.

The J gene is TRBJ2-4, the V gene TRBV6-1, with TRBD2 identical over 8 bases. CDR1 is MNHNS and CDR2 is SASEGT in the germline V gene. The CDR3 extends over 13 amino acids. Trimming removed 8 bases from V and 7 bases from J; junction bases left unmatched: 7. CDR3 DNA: TGTGCCAGCGGGGCGGGAGGTGTTAACATTCAGTACTTC. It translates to CASGAGGVNIQYF.

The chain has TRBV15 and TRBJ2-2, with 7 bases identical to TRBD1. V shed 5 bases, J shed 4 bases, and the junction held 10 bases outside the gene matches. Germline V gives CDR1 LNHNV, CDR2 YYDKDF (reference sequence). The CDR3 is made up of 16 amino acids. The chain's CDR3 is CATSRFWDRLTGELFF. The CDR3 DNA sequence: TGTGCCACCAGCCGCTTCTGGGACAGACTCACCGGGGAGCTGTTTTTT.

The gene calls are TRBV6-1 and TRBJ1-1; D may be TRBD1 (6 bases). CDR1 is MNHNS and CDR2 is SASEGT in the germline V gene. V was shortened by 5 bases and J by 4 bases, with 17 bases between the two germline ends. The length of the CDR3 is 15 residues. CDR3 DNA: TGTGCCAGCAGTCCTGGGGGGCAGGGGAGCACTGAAGCTTTCTTT. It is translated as CASSPGGQGSTEAFF.